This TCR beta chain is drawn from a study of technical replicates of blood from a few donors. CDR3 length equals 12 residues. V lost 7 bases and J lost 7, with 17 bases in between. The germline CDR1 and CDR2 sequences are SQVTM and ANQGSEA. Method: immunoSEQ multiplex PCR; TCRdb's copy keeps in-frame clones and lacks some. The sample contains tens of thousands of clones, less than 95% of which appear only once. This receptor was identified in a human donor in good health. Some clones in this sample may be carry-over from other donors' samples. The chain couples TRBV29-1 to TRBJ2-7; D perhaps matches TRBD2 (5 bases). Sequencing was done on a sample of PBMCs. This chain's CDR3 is CSGIRTAGEQYF. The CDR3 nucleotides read TGCAGCGGAATTAGGACCGCGGGTGAGCAGTACTTC.